This TCR beta chain originates from a study of cytomegalovirus exposure and HLA in healthy donors. General study findings and limits: Most CMV-associated TCR beta chains appeared HLA-restricted in a later analysis. The authors listed around 150 TCR beta chains as cytomegalovirus-associated.

Vbeta (60) and Jbeta (13) primers were used in the PCR. Assay: immunoSEQ multiplex PCR; the TCRdb copy retains only in-frame clones and omits some. Among 150,000 to 200,000 clones listed, roughly four fifths were seen once. Losses at the gene ends were 7 bases for V and 0 bases for J; bases not matched to a gene: 2. This CDR3 region has 14 residues. Germline CDR1 SGHRS, CDR2 YFSETQ. On this clone itself: Its antigen is unidentified.

Sequenced: PBMCs. The chain employs TRBV5-1 and TRBJ2-1; 9 positions match TRBD2. This sequence was found in a man aged 50 to 60 in good health and CMV-seronegative. The CDR3 nucleotides read TGCGCCAGCCAGACTAGCGGCTCCTACAATGAGCAGTTCTTC. This gives the protein CASQTSGSYNEQFF.